This T cell receptor (beta chain) was sequenced during a study of neurological immune-mediated disorders. Overall study results and limits: Neither clinical nor MRI features were associated with the multiple sclerosis repertoire cluster. Phylogenetic analysis grouped 18 of 34 multiple sclerosis patients' repertoires together, suggesting a possible repertoire signature.

PBMCs stored at -80 C, 2 million in total, were the source of the unsorted libraries. As for the cDNA, it was generated by 5'RACE with 10-nucleotide random UMIs. Each CDR3 protein is one row after TCRdb ran MiXCR on the 5' RACE reads. The sample consists of some 38,000 distinct CDR3 sequences, about 4.1% of them appearing once. There are many counts of this clonotype. Its antigen is as yet unknown. This CDR3 has 15 amino acids. Germline CDR1 reads SGDLS; CDR2 reads YYNGEE. J lost 1 base, V lost 2 bases, and 4 bases had no gene match. The chain employs TRBV9 and TRBJ2-5, with 8 bases aligning to TRBD2. The receptor was isolated from a man aged 25-45 years with multiple sclerosis. The sample consisted of PBMCs. The chain's CDR3 is CASSVASGPQETQYF. The CDR3 coding sequence is TGTGCCAGCAGCGTTGCTAGCGGGCCCCAAGAGACCCAGTACTTC.